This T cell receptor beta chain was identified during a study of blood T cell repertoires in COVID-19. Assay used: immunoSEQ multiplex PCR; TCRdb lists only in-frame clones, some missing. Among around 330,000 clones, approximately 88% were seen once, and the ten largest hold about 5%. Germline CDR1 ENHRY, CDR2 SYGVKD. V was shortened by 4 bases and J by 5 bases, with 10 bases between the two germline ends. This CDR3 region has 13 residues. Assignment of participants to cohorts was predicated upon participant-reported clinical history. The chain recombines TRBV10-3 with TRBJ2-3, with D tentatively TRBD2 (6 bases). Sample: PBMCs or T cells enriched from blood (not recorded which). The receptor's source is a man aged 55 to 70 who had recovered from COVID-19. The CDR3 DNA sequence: TGTGCCATCAGTGGCGTCGGGGGAGATACGCAGTATTTT. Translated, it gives CAISGVGGDTQYF.